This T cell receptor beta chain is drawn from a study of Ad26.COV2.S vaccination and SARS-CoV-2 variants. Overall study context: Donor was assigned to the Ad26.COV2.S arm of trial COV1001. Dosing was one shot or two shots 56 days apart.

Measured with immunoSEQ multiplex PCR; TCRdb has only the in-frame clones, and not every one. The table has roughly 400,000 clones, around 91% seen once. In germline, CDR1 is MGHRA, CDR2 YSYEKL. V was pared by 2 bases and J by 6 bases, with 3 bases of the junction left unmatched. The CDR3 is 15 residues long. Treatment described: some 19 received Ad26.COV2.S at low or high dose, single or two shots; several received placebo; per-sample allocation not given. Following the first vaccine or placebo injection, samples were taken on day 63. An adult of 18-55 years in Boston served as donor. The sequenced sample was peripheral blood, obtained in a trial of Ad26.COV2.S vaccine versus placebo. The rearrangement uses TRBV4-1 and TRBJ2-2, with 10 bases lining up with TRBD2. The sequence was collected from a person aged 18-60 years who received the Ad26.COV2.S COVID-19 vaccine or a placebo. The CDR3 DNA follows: TGCGCCAGCAGCCAACTTGGACTAGCGGCCGGGGAGCTGTTTTTT. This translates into CASSQLGLAAGELFF.